Presented here are 32 T cell receptor beta chains from one specimen sequenced in a study of regulatory T cells in long-lasting Graves disease. Stated time point: persistent/refractory GD, antithyroid drugs over 5 years with positive TRAb. The authors made the TCR library using RNA they extracted from PBMCs. Assembly of TCR beta libraries relied on iRepertoire HTBI primers together with Arm-PCR of CDR3 regions. TCRdb re-called the multiplex PCR reads through MiXCR, storing one row per CDR3 protein. Among some 280,000 distinct CDR3 sequences listed, 22% were seen once. Sequenced material: peripheral blood mononuclear cells (PBMCs), taken when the disease was refractory, from a patient treated with antithyroid drugs. These receptors were collected from a female donor with Graves disease.

This clonotype was counted a single time. The chain is built from TRBV20-1 and TRBJ2-7; D might be TRBD2 (7 bases). Germline V CDR1 and CDR2: DFQATT, SNEGSKA (reference sequence). The CDR3 runs to 17 residues. Trimming cost V 0 bases and J 3 bases, with 21 bases left between them. The CDR3 loop is CSARDTASGGGYYEQYF. The CDR3 nucleotides read TGCAGTGCTAGAGATACCGCTAGCGGAGGGGGATACTACGAGCAGTACTTC.

CDR3 amino acids: CASSMGKAYGNTIYF. In DNA form, the CDR3 reads TGTGCCAGCAGCATGGGCAAAGCGTATGGAAACACCATATATTTT. The chain carries TRBV7-9 and TRBJ1-3; no definite D call. V lost 5 bases, J lost 3 bases, and 14 bases lay in between. This CDR3 has 15 residues. From germline, CDR1 is SEHNR and CDR2 FQNEAQ (reference sequence).

The chain recombines TRBV3-1 with TRBJ2-5; a weak D match, TRBD2 (6 bases). The V gene's germline CDR1 is LGHDT and CDR2 YNNKEL (reference sequence). V was cut by 0 bases and J by 4 bases, with 18 bases left in between. There are 17 residues in the CDR3. CDR3 sequence (DNA): TGTGCCAGCAGCCAAGATCAGTCAGGGAGGTTACTAGAGACCCAGTACTTC. Translated: CASSQDQSGRLLETQYF.

This clonotype turned up a few times. The chain links TRBV7-2 to TRBJ1-6, with D possibly being TRBD1 (6 bases). Germline loops: CDR1 SGHTA, CDR2 FQGNSA. The length of the CDR3 is 13 residues. The V gene lost 8 bases and the J gene lost 2 bases, with 7 bases spanning the gap. CDR3 in DNA: TGTGCCAGCCACAGGGCCTATAATTCACCCCTCCACTTT. Protein: CASHRAYNSPLHF. Full variable domain (rest looked up from reference TRBV7-2 and TRBJ1-6): GAGVSQSPSNKVTEKGKDVELRCDPISGHTALYWYRQSLGQGLEFLIYFQGNSAPDKSGLPSDRFSAERTGGSVSTLTIQRTQQEDSAVYLCASHRAYNSPLHFGNGTRLTVT.

Ten or more counts support this clonotype. The chain links TRBV2 to TRBJ2-6, with D possibly matching TRBD1 (5 bases). The CDR3 runs 15 residues. Germline CDR1 SNHLY, CDR2 FYNNEI. The V end lost 7 bases, the J end lost 0 bases, and 10 bases lay between the germline ends. CDR3 loop: CASKVTVSGANVLTF. The CDR3 DNA sequence: TGTGCCAGCAAGGTGACAGTCTCTGGGGCCAACGTCCTGACTTTC.

This clonotype has at least ten counts. The gene calls are TRBV7-2 and TRBJ2-7, with D hard to call. This CDR3 is built from 15 residues. The V gene lost 6 bases and the J gene lost 2 bases, with 17 bases spanning the gap. In germline, CDR1 is SGHTA, CDR2 FQGNSA. The DNA of the CDR3 is TGTGCCAGCAGTCAACTGAGGACCCGCCCCTACGAGCAGTACTTC. This sequence encodes CASSQLRTRPYEQYF.

This clonotype was detected ten times or more. The rearrangement joins TRBV29-1 to TRBJ2-7; D ambiguous. The CDR3 is made up of 12 amino acids. V was clipped by 6 bases and J by 2 bases, with 11 bases between them. Germline CDR1 is SQVTM and CDR2 is ANQGSEA. CDR3 coding DNA: TGCAGCGTCTTGGGCGACACCTACGAGCAGTACTTC. This codes for CSVLGDTYEQYF.

This clonotype was seen many times. This rearrangement joins TRBV7-2 to TRBJ2-4; possibly TRBD1 for D (6 bases). This CDR3 region has 14 residues. The germline gives CDR1 SGHTA, CDR2 FQGNSA. V lost 0 bases and J 7 bases, leaving 10 bases between the germline ends. The CDR3: CASSLAPGVNIQYF. Written as DNA, the CDR3 is TGTGCCAGCAGCTTAGCTCCAGGGGTGAACATTCAGTACTTC. Full variable domain (remainder filled in from reference TRBV7-2 and TRBJ2-4): GAGVSQSPSNKVTEKGKDVELRCDPISGHTALYWYRQSLGQGLEFLIYFQGNSAPDKSGLPSDRFSAERTGGSVSTLTIQRTQQEDSAVYLCASSLAPGVNIQYFGAGTRLSVL.

V and J are TRBV20-1 and TRBJ2-2; possible D gene TRBD2, 5 bases. Per the germline V gene, CDR1 is DFQATT and CDR2 is SNEGSKA (reference sequence). This CDR3 is 15 amino acids long. V lost 2 bases, J lost 4 bases, and 14 bases lay in between. The CDR3 sequence: CSARSIRGITGELFF. CDR3 nucleotide sequence: TGCAGTGCTAGATCAATACGGGGAATCACCGGGGAGCTGTTTTTT.

The J gene is TRBJ1-1, the V gene TRBV19, with D uncertain. V lost 3 bases and J 2 bases, leaving 7 bases between the germline ends. The CDR3 is 13 residues long. In germline, CDR1 is LNHDA, CDR2 SQIVND (reference sequence). CDR3 loop: CASSISRNTEAFF. Here the CDR3 DNA reads TGTGCCAGTAGTATTTCCAGAAACACTGAAGCTTTCTTT.

Ten or more counts support this clonotype. This sequence joins TRBV30 and TRBJ2-7; D is ambiguous. The CDR3 is 11 amino acids. Trimming took off 3 bases at V and 5 bases at J, with 8 bases between the two ends. In germline, CDR1 is GTSNPN, CDR2 SVGIG (reference sequence). The CDR3 nucleotides are TGTGCCTGGAGATCGGTCCACGAGCAGTACTTC. Protein sequence: CAWRSVHEQYF.

This rearrangement joins TRBV30 to TRBJ1-1; D not certain. Trimming left V 7 bases short and J 7 bases short, with 16 bases between. CDR1 is GTSNPN, CDR2 SVGIG, per germline (reference sequence). The CDR3 has 12 residues. The CDR3 DNA reads as TGTGCCTACTCGAAGGGTGCTGATGAAGCTTTCTTT. Protein product: CAYSKGADEAFF. Based on the CDR3 plus reference TRBV30 and TRBJ1-1, the full variable domain is SQTIHQWPATLVQPVGSPLSLECTVEGTSNPNLYWYRQAAGRGLQLLFYSVGIGQISSEVPQNLSASRPQDRQFILSSKKLLLSDSGFYLCAYSKGADEAFFGQGTRLTVV.

This clonotype was seen ten or more times. J is TRBJ1-2 and V is TRBV10-3, with 7 bases identical to TRBD1. CDR1 and CDR2 (germline): ENHRY, SYGVKD. This CDR3 is built from 13 residues. The V segment lost 8 bases and the J segment 5 bases; nucleotides outside the gene matches: 8. The DNA of the CDR3 is TGTGCCATCTCCCCGGCAGGGGGGTATGGCTACACCTTC. Translated, it gives CAISPAGGYGYTF.

The chain recombines TRBV5-1 with TRBJ2-2; D is perhaps TRBD2 (6 bases). The CDR3 has 16 amino acids. In germline, CDR1 is SGHRS, CDR2 YFSETQ. Trimming removed 3 bases at V and 1 base at J, with 13 bases between. CDR3 residues: CASSSTGVLNTGELFF. For the CDR3, the DNA is TGCGCCAGCAGCTCGACGGGGGTCCTGAACACCGGGGAGCTGTTTTTT.

This clonotype was seen only a few times. The chain has TRBV18 and TRBJ2-5; a weak D match, TRBD1 (5 bases). The CDR3 is made up of 13 amino acids. The V gene's germline CDR1 is KGHSH and CDR2 LQKENI. V was pared by 8 bases and J by 5 bases, with 15 bases between. The CDR3 protein is CASLMTATETQYF. CDR3 sequence (DNA): TGTGCCAGCCTTATGACAGCCACGGAGACCCAGTACTTC.

This chain links TRBV4-3 with TRBJ1-5, with no clear D. Germline CDR1 and CDR2: LGHNA and YSLEER. The germline V and J ends were trimmed by 0 bases and 5 bases, with 5 bases remaining between them. The CDR3 is made up of 13 amino acids. CDR3 amino acids: CASSQEADQPQHF. DNA for the CDR3: TGCGCCAGCAGCCAAGAGGCTGATCAGCCCCAGCATTTT.

V gene TRBV6-2 or TRBV6-3 combines with J gene TRBJ1-5; D perhaps matches TRBD1 (5 bases). CDR3 length: 14 amino acids. Germline CDR1 is MNHEY and CDR2 is SVGEGT. Trimming pared 2 bases from V and 7 bases from J, leaving 12 bases between. CDR3 bases: TGTGCCAGCAGTTACGCTCCATGGGGGCAGCCCCAGCATTTT. Translated, it gives CASSYAPWGQPQHF.

V and J are TRBV5-1 and TRBJ2-3; the D gene is possibly TRBD1 (6 bases). The CDR3 consists of 13 residues. Germline V lookup: CDR1 SGHRS, CDR2 YFSETQ. Trimming shortened V by 4 bases and J by 5 bases, and 11 bases separated the two germline ends. CDR3: CASSGGGEDTQYF. CDR3 nucleotide sequence: TGCGCCAGCAGCGGGGGCGGAGAAGATACGCAGTATTTT. The entire variable domain, with the rest obtained from reference TRBV5-1 and TRBJ2-3, is as follows: KAGVTQTPRYLIKTRGQQVTLSCSPISGHRSVSWYQQTPGQGLQFLFEYFSETQRNKGNFPGRFSGRQFSNSRSEMNVSTLELGDSALYLCASSGGGEDTQYFGPGTRLTVL.

In this sample, this clonotype turned up many times. The chain recombines TRBV10-3 with TRBJ2-6; TRBD1 matches 9 bases. The CDR3 is 17 amino acids. After removal of 6 bases from V and 2 bases from J, the junction contained 8 bases not matched to a gene. Germline V lookup: CDR1 ENHRY, CDR2 SYGVKD. CDR3 residues: CAIRPGTGLPGANVLTF. The CDR3, as DNA: TGTGCCATCAGACCCGGGACAGGGTTGCCTGGGGCCAACGTCCTGACTTTC.

The CDR3 here is CASSRQGQSTDTQYF. CDR3 sequence (DNA): TGTGCCAGCAGCCGACAGGGACAAAGCACAGATACGCAGTATTTT. The genes are TRBV11-2 and TRBJ2-3; TRBD1 matches at 7 bases. V dropped 5 bases and J dropped 0; count of bases not matched to a gene: 5. The V gene's germline CDR1 is SGHAT and CDR2 FQNNGV. The CDR3 has 15 residues. Complete variable domain (other parts from reference TRBV11-2 and TRBJ2-3): EAGVAQSPRYKIIEKRQSVAFWCNPISGHATLYWYQQILGQGPKLLIQFQNNGVVDDSQLPKDRFSAERLKGVDSTLKIQPAKLEDSAVYLCASSRQGQSTDTQYFGPGTRLTVL.

This clonotype appeared many times. The rearrangement joins TRBV20-1 to TRBJ2-5; D not certain. In germline, CDR1 is DFQATT, CDR2 SNEGSKA (reference sequence). The CDR3 is made up of 11 amino acids. Trimming left V 4 bases short and J 1 base short, with 4 bases between. The CDR3: CSAKVQETQYF. CDR3 nucleotide sequence: TGCAGTGCTAAGGTCCAAGAGACCCAGTACTTC.

This clonotype was seen more than once but under ten times. V is TRBV20-1 and J is TRBJ2-5, with 8 bases fitting TRBD2. J lost 5 bases, V lost 3 bases, and 11 bases had no gene match. The germline CDR1 and CDR2 sequences are DFQATT and SNEGSKA (reference sequence). The CDR3 totals 15 residues. CDR3 sequence: CSASRSGTKGETQYF. CDR3 sequence (DNA): TGCAGTGCTAGTCGTAGCGGGACCAAGGGGGAGACCCAGTACTTC.

The CDR3 here is CASSRAYPRDRDYNEQFF. The DNA of the CDR3 is TGTGCCAGCAGCCGCGCTTACCCCCGGGACAGGGACTACAATGAGCAGTTCTTC. The gene calls are TRBV6-2 or TRBV6-3 and TRBJ2-1, with TRBD1 matching 9 bases. This CDR3 contains 18 residues. Looked up from germline, CDR1 is MNHEY and CDR2 is SVGEGT. Unmatched junction bases numbered 15, after V lost 6 bases and J lost 3 bases.

This chain joins TRBV27 and TRBJ2-3; TRBD1 matches 8 bases. The CDR3 runs 15 residues. Losses at the gene ends were 6 bases for V and 1 base for J; bases not matched to a gene: 6. Per germline, CDR1 MNHEY and CDR2 SMNVEV (reference sequence). The CDR3 loop reads CASSRGLWGTDTQYF. DNA for the CDR3: TGTGCCAGCAGCAGGGGGCTTTGGGGCACAGATACGCAGTATTTT.

This clonotype was seen ten or more times. The chain's CDR3 is CASSRQGEVAGANVLTF. The CDR3 region has the DNA TGTGCCAGCAGCAGACAGGGAGAAGTGGCTGGGGCCAACGTCCTGACTTTC. This chain connects TRBV6-1 to TRBJ2-6; TRBD1 agrees at 7 bases. V shed 6 bases, J shed 2 bases, and the junction held 10 bases outside the gene matches. Germline V gene lookup returns CDR1 MNHNS and CDR2 SASEGT. The CDR3 has 17 amino acids.

J is TRBJ1-4 and V is TRBV5-5; the match to TRBD1 covers 9 bases. This CDR3 is 14 amino acids long. Germline V CDR1 and CDR2: SGHKS, YYEKEE (reference sequence). V was pared by 4 bases and J by 11 bases, with 9 bases of the junction left unmatched. The CDR3 sequence is CASSENRGLRKLFF. As DNA, the CDR3 is TGTGCCAGCAGCGAAAACAGGGGGCTAAGGAAACTGTTTTTT.

The chain joins TRBV19 to TRBJ1-1; TRBD1 might be the D (5 bases). Germline loops: CDR1 LNHDA, CDR2 SQIVND (reference sequence). Trimming stripped 8 bases from V and 7 bases from J, with 23 bases between. The CDR3 is made up of 15 amino acids. CDR3 sequence (DNA): TGTGCCAGTTGCTCCTCCTCGCCAGGGCGGGATGAAGCTTTCTTT. It specifies CASCSSSPGRDEAFF.

This clonotype has at least ten counts. Written as DNA, the CDR3 is TGTGCCAGCAGTGCGCTCCAGATTTCTAACTATGGCTACACCTTC. This encodes CASSALQISNYGYTF. The V call is TRBV2, the J call TRBJ1-2, with D hard to call. The CDR3 loop spans 15 amino acids. The germline V and J ends were trimmed by 4 bases and 0 bases, with 12 bases remaining between them. CDR1 and CDR2 from the germline V gene are SNHLY and FYNNEI.

The rearrangement uses TRBV6-2 or TRBV6-3 and TRBJ2-5; no clear D gene. This CDR3 contains 12 residues. Trimming took off 1 base at V and 2 bases at J, with 2 bases between the two ends. Germline V gene data show CDR1 as MNHEY and CDR2 as SVGEGT. As DNA, the CDR3 is TGTGCCAGCAGTTACTTTCAAGAGACCCAGTACTTC. Its translation: CASSYFQETQYF.

This clonotype showed up just a few times. The chain links TRBV5-1 to TRBJ1-6; D is ambiguous. CDR3 length equals 21 residues. Germline V gives CDR1 SGHRS, CDR2 YFSETQ. The V end was cut by 0 bases, the J end by 6 bases, with 28 bases between. CDR3 bases: TGCGCCAGCAGCTTGGATATCCGGCCCTCGGCTTCAGCCCCGAGTAATTCACCCCTCCACTTT. Translation gives CASSLDIRPSASAPSNSPLHF.

This clonotype was recorded at least ten times. This chain's CDR3 is CASSAGDGAYGYTF. The CDR3 DNA reads as TGTGCCAGCAGCGCGGGGGACGGAGCCTATGGCTACACCTTC. The chain combines TRBV9 with TRBJ1-2, with D perhaps matching TRBD1 (5 bases). V was clipped by 3 bases and J by 4 bases, with 13 bases between them. The CDR3 runs 14 residues. Germline CDR1 is SGDLS and CDR2 is YYNGEE.

This clonotype was picked up many times. The chain combines TRBV20-1 with TRBJ1-5, with 8 bases identical to TRBD1. V lost 6 bases, J lost 3 bases, and 7 bases stayed unmatched. This CDR3 comprises 14 residues. Germline CDR1 DFQATT, CDR2 SNEGSKA (reference sequence). This CDR3 reads CSATGVSSNQPQHF. DNA of the CDR3: TGCAGTGCGACAGGGGTTTCCTCCAATCAGCCCCAGCATTTT.